What follows is one TCR beta chain and its context. The source of the sample is a study of shared clonotypes between healthy human individuals. The CDR3 spans 16 residues. Trimming cost V 0 bases and J 8 bases, with 16 bases left between them. CDR1 is LNHNV, CDR2 YYDKDF, per germline (reference sequence). Scientists sequenced DNA from unsorted PBMC on ten immunoSEQ deep assay plates. In the original workflow: Junction-only sequences without quality scores came from ImmunoSEQ, so filtering differed. Profiling relied on immunoSEQ multiplex PCR, and the TCRdb table lists in-frame clones only, not all of them. V and J calls and clone size come straight from that table; D and trimming were deduced from the DNA. This table has about 480,000 clones, 75% to 85% appearing once.

Sequenced sample: PBMCs. The chain couples TRBV15 to TRBJ1-4, with D perhaps TRBD1 (5 bases). The sequence was collected from a woman aged 40-49 years in good health. Some clones in this sample may be carry-over from other donors' samples. The CDR3 protein is CATSRDSGRGDEKLFF. In DNA form, the CDR3 reads TGTGCCACCAGCAGAGATAGTGGAAGGGGAGACGAAAAACTGTTTTTT.